This T cell receptor beta chain was found in a study of blood T cell repertoires in COVID-19. The V gene's germline CDR1 is SGHRS and CDR2 YFSETQ. The CDR3 loop spans 15 amino acids. Trimming removed 0 bases from V and 4 bases from J, with 13 bases in between. This table comes from immunoSEQ multiplex PCR, and its TCRdb copy is limited to in-frame clones, with some not included. The data show about 230,000 clones, roughly 88% seen once. Cohort allocation depended upon clinical history that participants reported. Within 2 weeks before study entry, exposed participants met a COVID-19 case. This sequence was found in a woman in her twenties or thirties who had been exposed to COVID-19. The V and J genes are TRBV5-1 and TRBJ1-2; D is undetermined. Sequencing was performed on PBMCs or T cells enriched from blood (not recorded which). CDR3 DNA: TGCGCCAGCAGCTTGGGCGTTTTCGGCGGCTATGGCTACACCTTC. Its translation is CASSLGVFGGYGYTF.